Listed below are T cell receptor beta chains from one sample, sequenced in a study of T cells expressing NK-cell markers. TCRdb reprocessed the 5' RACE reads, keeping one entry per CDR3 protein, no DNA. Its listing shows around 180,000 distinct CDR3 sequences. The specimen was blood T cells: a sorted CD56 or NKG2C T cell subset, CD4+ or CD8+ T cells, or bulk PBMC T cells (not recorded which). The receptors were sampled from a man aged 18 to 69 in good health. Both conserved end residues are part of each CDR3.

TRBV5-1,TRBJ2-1,CASSFAYEVINEQFF
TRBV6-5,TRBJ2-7,CASSYSNGRTYEQYF
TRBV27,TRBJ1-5,CASSLLAGSYSNQPQHF
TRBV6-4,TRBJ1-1,CASSRTGEDTEAFF
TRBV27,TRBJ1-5,CASSPTTGDRQPQHF
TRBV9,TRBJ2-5,CASSVAVGGTTSGAQETQYF
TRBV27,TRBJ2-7,CASSLSGTESYEQYF
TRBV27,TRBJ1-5,CASSPGIMGDQPQHF
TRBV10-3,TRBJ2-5,CAISEPGGYETQYF
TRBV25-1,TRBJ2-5,CASSVGDFETQYF
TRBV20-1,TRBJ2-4,CSALDRGWAKNIQYF
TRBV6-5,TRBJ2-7,CASSFGGGQGTEQYF
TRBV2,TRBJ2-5,CASRPGTVGAETQYF
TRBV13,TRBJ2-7,CASSLRTGSSYEQYF
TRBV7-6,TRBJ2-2,CASSLTVTGGKTGELFF
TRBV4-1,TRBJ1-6,CASSQGQGMDSPLHF
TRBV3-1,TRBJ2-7,CASSQEYASYEQYF
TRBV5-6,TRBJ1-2,CASSLPSAPPHGGYTF
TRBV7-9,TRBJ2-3,CASSPRVSGVADTQYF
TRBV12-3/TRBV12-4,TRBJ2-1,CASSLWPIGHNEQFF
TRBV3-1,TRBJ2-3,CASSQGAGSADTQYF
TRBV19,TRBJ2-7,CASSIGSWGSYEQYF
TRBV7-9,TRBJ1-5,CASSFGTDQPQHF
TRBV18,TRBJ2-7,CASSREGGHGVVHFF
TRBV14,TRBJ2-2,CASSSTGLSGELFF
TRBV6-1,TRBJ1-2,CASIQPGGYYGYTF
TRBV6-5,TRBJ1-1,CASSYWPGGNTEAFF
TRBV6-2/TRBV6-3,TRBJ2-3,CASSRSEEGDTQYF
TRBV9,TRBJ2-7,CASSSAGGPTYEQYF
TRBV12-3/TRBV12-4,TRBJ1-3,CASSTIPGVSGNTIYF
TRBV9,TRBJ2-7,CASSVTGSFDEQYF
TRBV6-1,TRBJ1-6,CASSESDDREEHSPLHF
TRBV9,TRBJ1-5,CASSVGGGGNQPQHF
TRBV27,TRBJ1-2,CASSLSAGYGYTF
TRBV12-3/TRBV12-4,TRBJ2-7,CASTLRQRGGRENEQYF
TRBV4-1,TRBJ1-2,CASSPAGGLGYTF
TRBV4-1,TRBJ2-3,CASSQEQSGASTDTQYF
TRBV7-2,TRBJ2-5,CASSRRDSRETQYF
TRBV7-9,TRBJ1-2,CASSLYRGDGYTF
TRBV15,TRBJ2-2,CATSESGDTGELFF
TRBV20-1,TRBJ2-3,CSASPDTAPTDTQYF
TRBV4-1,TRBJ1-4,CASSGNPGGSGTNEKLFF
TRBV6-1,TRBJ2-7,CASSEIPGSSYEQYF
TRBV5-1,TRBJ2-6,CASSLEGQQYSGANVLTF
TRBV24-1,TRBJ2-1,CATSDLAGARFF
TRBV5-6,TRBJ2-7,CASSLVQGRNEQYF
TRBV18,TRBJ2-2,CASSGTSGGPKAGELFF
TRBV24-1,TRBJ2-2,CAISGDTGELFF
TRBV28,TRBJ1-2,CASSPGQTNYGYTF
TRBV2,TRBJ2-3,CASSEHGGGLTDTQYF
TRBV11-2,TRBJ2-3,CASSLGREKDTQYF
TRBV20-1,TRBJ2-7,CSARDRGSSSYEQYF
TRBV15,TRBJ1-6,CATSERTNSPLHF
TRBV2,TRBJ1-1,CASSVSVLNTEAFF
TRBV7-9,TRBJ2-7,CASSPIDAGREQYF
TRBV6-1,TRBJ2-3,CASSPLAGGRTDTQYF
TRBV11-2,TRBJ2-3,CASSSSSFPDTQYF
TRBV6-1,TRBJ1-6,CASSPGQYNSPLHF
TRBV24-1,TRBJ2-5,CATSDFGSGTYLQETQYF